The next 27 T cell receptor beta chains were all read from a single sample in a study of blood T cell repertoires in COVID-19. The method was immunoSEQ multiplex PCR; TCRdb's version includes in-frame clones alone and lacks a portion of them. The sample consists of under 110,000 clones, roughly 86% of them appearing once. Source material: peripheral blood. All receptors come from a woman aged 25 to 45 with acute or convalescent COVID-19.

The chain recombines TRBV11-2 with TRBJ2-7, with 7 bases identical to TRBD1. J was trimmed by 2 bases and V by 5 bases; bases with no gene match: 6. Per the germline V gene, CDR1 is SGHAT and CDR2 is FQNNGV. The CDR3 is made up of 14 amino acids. CDR3 sequence (DNA): TGTGCCAGCAGCCCCCGGACAGGTCCCTACGAGCAGTACTTC. Amino acids: CASSPRTGPYEQYF.

The V and J genes are TRBV7-9 and TRBJ2-7; 10 bases line up with TRBD1. The germline V gene has CDR1 SEHNR and CDR2 FQNEAQ (reference sequence). The CDR3 extends over 16 amino acids. The V segment lost 5 bases and the J segment 2 bases; nucleotides outside the gene matches: 9. CDR3 in amino acids: CASSGGTGVKTYEQYF. Written as DNA, the CDR3 is TGTGCCAGCAGCGGGGGGACAGGGGTGAAGACCTACGAGCAGTACTTC.

The rearrangement links TRBV2 to TRBJ2-3, with TRBD2 identical over 7 bases. The length of the CDR3 is 12 residues. Germline V gene data show CDR1 as SNHLY and CDR2 as FYNNEI. V was clipped by 8 bases and J by 5 bases; unmatched bases: 4. The CDR3 bases are TGTGCCAGCGGGGGGGGGATAGATACGCAGTATTTT. Its translation: CASGGGIDTQYF.

This chain joins TRBV27 and TRBJ2-2; D may be TRBD1 (6 bases). The CDR3 runs 14 residues. Germline CDR1 and CDR2: MNHEY and SMNVEV (reference sequence). Trimming stripped 11 bases from V and 4 bases from J, with 17 bases between. The CDR3 reads CASKKGDFTGELFF. CDR3 DNA: TGTGCCTCCAAGAAGGGGGATTTCACCGGGGAGCTGTTTTTT.

This chain joins TRBV27 and TRBJ2-1; 8 bases agree with TRBD1. V dropped 3 bases and J dropped 3; count of bases not matched to a gene: 4. Germline assignment: CDR1 MNHEY and CDR2 SMNVEV (reference sequence). The CDR3 consists of 15 residues. This CDR3 is CASSFPGQVYNEQFF. CDR3 DNA: TGTGCCAGCAGTTTTCCGGGACAGGTCTACAATGAGCAGTTCTTC.

The gene calls are TRBV5-1 and TRBJ1-1; 8 bases fit TRBD1. Trimming at V came to 3 bases and at J to 4 bases, leaving 2 bases not matched to a gene. The CDR3 runs 13 residues. Germline-derived CDR1 and CDR2 are SGHRS and YFSETQ. The CDR3 coding sequence is TGCGCCAGCAGCTCAGACAGGGGCACTGAAGCTTTCTTT. It encodes CASSSDRGTEAFF.

This chain connects TRBV5-8 to TRBJ2-3; D is undetermined. CDR1 SGHTS and CDR2 YDEGEE come from the germline V gene. The CDR3 consists of 14 residues. Trimming removed 2 bases from V and 4 bases from J, with 11 bases in between. CDR3 protein: CASSFGSVADTQYF. The CDR3 nucleotides are TGTGCCAGCAGCTTTGGCAGCGTGGCAGATACGCAGTATTTT.

CDR3 amino acids: CAWQPRGAFNEKLFF. CDR3 bases: TGTGCCTGGCAACCTCGGGGGGCTTTTAATGAAAAACTGTTTTTT. The chain joins TRBV30 to TRBJ1-4, with D tentatively TRBD1 (6 bases). The CDR3 length is 15 residues. Germline V lookup: CDR1 GTSNPN, CDR2 SVGIG (reference sequence). V shed 5 bases and J shed 4 bases, with 17 bases lying between them.

The chain combines TRBV2 with TRBJ2-3, with TRBD2 matching 16 bases. Germline CDR1 is SNHLY and CDR2 is FYNNEI. With V trimmed by 6 bases and J by 5 bases, 8 bases remained unmatched. The CDR3 length is 17 residues. Written as DNA, the CDR3 is TGTGCCAGCAGGGCGGGACTAGCGGGGGGGCTGGGAGATACGCAGTATTTT. The encoded protein is CASRAGLAGGLGDTQYF.

CDR3 nucleotide sequence: TGCGCCAGCAGCACAGAGACTAGCGGTCAGATAGGCAATGAGCAGTTCTTC. It codes for CASSTETSGQIGNEQFF. The rearrangement uses TRBV5-1 and TRBJ2-1; 9 bases map to TRBD2. With 4 bases clipped from V and 6 bases from J, the junction kept 14 bases outside the gene matches. Looked up from germline, CDR1 is SGHRS and CDR2 is YFSETQ. The CDR3 sequence is 17 residues long. Full variable domain (rest looked up from reference TRBV5-1 and TRBJ2-1): KAGVTQTPRYLIKTRGQQVTLSCSPISGHRSVSWYQQTPGQGLQFLFEYFSETQRNKGNFPGRFSGRQFSNSRSEMNVSTLELGDSALYLCASSTETSGQIGNEQFFGPGTRLTVL.

The chain couples TRBV5-6 to TRBJ2-7; the match to TRBD1 covers 8 bases. From germline, CDR1 is SGHDT and CDR2 YYEEEE. V dropped 4 bases and J dropped 3; count of bases not matched to a gene: 9. This CDR3 has 15 amino acids. Here the CDR3 reads CASSARQGPNYEQYF. The CDR3 nucleotides read TGTGCCAGCAGCGCCCGACAGGGGCCCAACTACGAGCAGTACTTC.

The chain recombines TRBV3-1 (or the pseudogene TRBV3-2) with TRBJ1-4; D possibly corresponds to TRBD1 (5 bases). The germline V and J ends were trimmed by 2 bases and 7 bases, with 14 bases remaining between them. The germline V gene has CDR1 LGHDT and CDR2 YNNKEL (reference sequence). The CDR3 length is 15 residues. The chain's CDR3 is CASSQRGEGVEKLFF. The CDR3 bases are TGTGCCAGCAGCCAACGGGGGGAAGGAGTTGAAAAACTGTTTTTT.

The rearrangement links TRBV6-5 to TRBJ1-2; TRBD1 matches at 9 bases. Losses at the gene ends were 2 bases for V and 4 bases for J; bases not matched to a gene: 5. CDR3 length equals 15 residues. Germline loops: CDR1 MNHEY, CDR2 SVGAGI. CDR3 in DNA: TGTGCCAGCAGTTACAACTTGGGACAGGGCTATGGCTACACCTTC. As protein: CASSYNLGQGYGYTF.

The sample holds one count of this clone. The chain is built from TRBV7-3 and TRBJ1-1, with D perhaps matching TRBD1 (5 bases). This CDR3 region has 13 residues. The germline V and J ends were trimmed by 2 bases and 8 bases, with 12 bases remaining between them. Germline V lookup: CDR1 SGHTA, CDR2 FQGTGA. The CDR3 is CASSLGRVSEAFF. The DNA for the CDR3 is TGTGCCAGCAGCTTAGGCAGGGTTTCCGAAGCTTTCTTT.

The chain couples TRBV29-1 to TRBJ1-4, with D unresolved. This CDR3 has 12 amino acids. V was pared by 3 bases and J by 6 bases, with 8 bases between. The germline V gene has CDR1 SQVTM and CDR2 ANQGSEA. This chain's CDR3 is CSVDLGYEKLFF. CDR3 DNA: TGCAGCGTTGATTTGGGCTATGAAAAACTGTTTTTT. Full variable domain (outside the CDR3, taken from reference TRBV29-1 and TRBJ1-4): SAVISQKPSRDICQRGTSLTIQCQVDSQVTMMFWYRQQPGQSLTLIATANQGSEATYESGFVIDKFPISRPNLTFSTLTVSNMSPEDSSIYLCSVDLGYEKLFFGSGTQLSVL.

The genes are TRBV19 and TRBJ2-7; 9 positions agree with TRBD2. Germline-derived CDR1 and CDR2 are LNHDA and SQIVND (reference sequence). The V gene end was trimmed by 4 bases and the J gene end by 4 bases; junction bases not matched to a gene: 8. The CDR3 contains 15 residues. CDR3 DNA sequence: TGTGCCAGTAGTAGAGGGGGGCTAGCGGGGTACGAGCAGTACTTC. It is translated as CASSRGGLAGYEQYF.

The J gene is TRBJ2-7, the V gene TRBV27, with TRBD1 identical over 7 bases. CDR1 is MNHEY, CDR2 SMNVEV, per germline (reference sequence). This CDR3 has 16 amino acids. Losses at the gene ends were 7 bases for V and 1 base for J; bases not matched to a gene: 13. CDR3 amino acids: CASTPPLNRGSYEQYF. CDR3 sequence (DNA): TGTGCCAGCACCCCCCCCTTGAACAGGGGATCCTACGAGCAGTACTTC.

The chain has TRBV6-5 and TRBJ1-4, with D perhaps TRBD1 (5 bases). The CDR3 totals 14 residues. V lost 3 bases, J lost 2 bases, and 7 bases lay in between. Germline V gene data show CDR1 as MNHEY and CDR2 as SVGAGI. In DNA, the CDR3 is TGTGCCAGCAGTTATGGGGGGACTAATGAAAAACTGTTTTTT. It translates to CASSYGGTNEKLFF.

The gene calls are TRBV19 and TRBJ2-2; 9 positions agree with TRBD1. J gave up 3 bases and V 4 bases, and 9 bases lay outside the gene matches. The V gene's germline CDR1 is LNHDA and CDR2 SQIVND (reference sequence). The CDR3 runs 17 residues. CDR3 protein: CASSNLRDRVYTGELFF. In nucleotides, the CDR3 is TGTGCCAGTAGTAATCTCCGGGACAGGGTGTACACCGGGGAGCTGTTTTTT. Supplemented by reference TRBV19 and TRBJ2-2, the full variable domain reads DGGITQSPKYLFRKEGQNVTLSCEQNLNHDAMYWYRQDPGQGLRLIYYSQIVNDFQKGDIAEGYSVSREKKESFPLTVTSAQKNPTAFYLCASSNLRDRVYTGELFFGEGSRLTVL.

The chain is built from TRBV30 and TRBJ1-5; D unresolved. Per the germline V gene, CDR1 is GTSNPN and CDR2 is SVGIG (reference sequence). CDR3 length: 15 residues. Between the trimmed V and J ends, which lost 7 bases and 3 bases, there was a span of 19 bases. CDR3 loop: CAFQDSPAFNQPQHF. In DNA, the CDR3 is TGTGCCTTCCAAGACTCACCTGCTTTCAATCAGCCCCAGCATTTT.

J is TRBJ1-1 and V is TRBV6-5, with D tentatively TRBD1 (5 bases). CDR3 length: 14 amino acids. Germline V gene lookup returns CDR1 MNHEY and CDR2 SVGAGI. The V end was cut by 2 bases, the J end by 3 bases, with 10 bases between. The CDR3 sequence is CASSYGGTYTEAFF. The CDR3 DNA is TGTGCCAGCAGTTACGGGGGGACCTACACTGAAGCTTTCTTT.

CDR3 in amino acids: CASRRAVPRSPLHF. For the CDR3, the DNA is TGTGCCAGCAGGAGGGCCGTGCCCAGATCACCCCTCCACTTT. The chain is built from TRBV27 and TRBJ1-6; D unresolved. This CDR3 has 14 residues. V gave up 6 bases and J gave up 10 bases, with 16 bases separating them. CDR1 is MNHEY and CDR2 is SMNVEV in the germline V gene (reference sequence).

The chain has TRBV7-8 and TRBJ1-2, with 9 bases lining up with TRBD1. Germline assignment: CDR1 SGHVS and CDR2 FQNEAQ. The CDR3 covers 15 residues. J lost 2 bases, V lost 6 bases, and 7 bases had no gene match. CDR3 amino acids: CASREAGTGNYGYTF. Written as DNA, the CDR3 is TGTGCCAGCAGAGAGGCCGGGACAGGGAACTATGGCTACACCTTC.

This chain joins TRBV5-1 and TRBJ2-1, with a possible D match to TRBD1 (5 bases). The length of the CDR3 is 16 residues. Germline loops: CDR1 SGHRS, CDR2 YFSETQ. Trimming removed 0 bases at V and 2 bases at J, with 12 bases between. Written as DNA, the CDR3 is TGCGCCAGCAGCTTGGAATCCAGGGTCCCCTACAATGAGCAGTTCTTC. Its translation is CASSLESRVPYNEQFF.

This chain joins TRBV13 and TRBJ1-1; 7 bases agree with TRBD1. Per the germline V gene, CDR1 is PRHDT and CDR2 is FYEKMQ (reference sequence). This CDR3 has 15 residues. V dropped 5 bases and J dropped 1; count of bases not matched to a gene: 7. The CDR3 DNA is TGTGCCAGCAGCCCGGGACAGCCGGGGAACACTGAAGCTTTCTTT. As protein: CASSPGQPGNTEAFF.

The CDR3 DNA reads TGTGCCAGCAGTGATCCATTGAGAGAAAAACTGTTTTTT. It codes for CASSDPLREKLFF. The chain recombines TRBV6-1 with TRBJ1-4; no clear D. Trimming removed 3 bases at V and 8 bases at J, with 10 bases between. CDR1 MNHNS and CDR2 SASEGT come from the germline V gene. The CDR3 loop spans 13 amino acids.

The V gene is TRBV18, the J gene TRBJ2-7, with D possibly being TRBD1 (5 bases). V was trimmed by 4 bases and J by 6 bases, leaving 22 bases between them. The germline V gene encodes CDR1 KGHSH and CDR2 LQKENI. The CDR3 contains 16 residues. CDR3 nucleotides: TGTGCCAGCTCACTAAAAGACAGCAGGTTATCAGGCGAGCAGTACTTC. Its translation is CASSLKDSRLSGEQYF. Full variable domain (rest looked up from reference TRBV18 and TRBJ2-7): NAGVMQNPRHLVRRRGQEARLRCSPMKGHSHVYWYRQLPEEGLKFMVYLQKENIIDESGMPKERFSAEFPKEGPSILRIQQVVRGDSAAYFCASSLKDSRLSGEQYFGPGTRLTVT.